These 19 T cell receptor beta chains share one sample of origin, sequenced in a study of blood T cell repertoires in COVID-19. Some clones are missing from TCRdb's copy, which holds only in-frame ones; the method was immunoSEQ multiplex PCR. The table includes 90,000 to 150,000 clones, around nine tenths detected once. Material for sequencing was peripheral blood. The receptors here all came from a woman between 45 and 60 years old with acute or convalescent COVID-19.

V usage is TRBV19 and J usage is TRBJ2-2; 13 bases fit TRBD2. CDR3 length: 17 amino acids. Trimming removed 3 bases from V and 7 bases from J; junction bases left unmatched: 8. Germline lookup yields CDR1 LNHDA and CDR2 SQIVND (reference sequence). The CDR3 DNA sequence: TGTGCCAGTAGTATTCAACTAGCGGGGGGGCTTGTCGGGGAGCTGTTTTTT. This codes for CASSIQLAGGLVGELFF. The full variable domain, in which reference TRBV19 and TRBJ2-2 provide the parts outside the CDR3, is DGGITQSPKYLFRKEGQNVTLSCEQNLNHDAMYWYRQDPGQGLRLIYYSQIVNDFQKGDIAEGYSVSREKKESFPLTVTSAQKNPTAFYLCASSIQLAGGLVGELFFGEGSRLTVL.

The genes are TRBV10-2 and TRBJ2-1; 10 bases line up with TRBD1. The J segment lost 7 bases and the V segment lost 5 bases, leaving 5 bases of the junction unmatched. The CDR3 has 14 residues. Germline values: CDR1 WSHSY, CDR2 SAAADI. CDR3 sequence (DNA): TGCGCCAGCAGTTCGGGACAGGGGACGAATGAGCAGTTCTTC. Translating it yields CASSSGQGTNEQFF.

V and J are TRBV5-1 and TRBJ2-7, with D perhaps matching TRBD1 (6 bases). V shed 4 bases and J shed 6 bases, with 11 bases lying between them. This CDR3 contains 12 residues. The germline V gene encodes CDR1 SGHRS and CDR2 YFSETQ. DNA for the CDR3: TGCGCCAGCAGCACAGGGTCTCGCGAGCAGTACTTC. It codes for CASSTGSREQYF.

The DNA for the CDR3 is TGTGCCAGCAGCCAATACACAGGGGACTACGAGCAGTACTTC. This sequence encodes CASSQYTGDYEQYF. The chain carries TRBV11-2 and TRBJ2-7, with 7 bases fitting TRBD1. The J segment lost 3 bases and the V segment lost 5 bases, leaving 7 bases of the junction unmatched. The germline gives CDR1 SGHAT, CDR2 FQNNGV. This CDR3 is 14 amino acids long.

This clone was seen just once. V is TRBV6-5 and J is TRBJ1-5, with D maybe TRBD1 (6 bases). Germline V CDR1 and CDR2: MNHEY, SVGAGI. Between the trimmed V and J ends, which lost 8 bases and 4 bases, there was a span of 15 bases. The length of the CDR3 is 14 residues. The CDR3 DNA follows: TGTGCCAGCCTCGGGGGAGGGGGTAATCAGCCCCAGCATTTT. Translated, it gives CASLGGGGNQPQHF.

This clone has only one observation. DNA for the CDR3: TGTGCCACCAGCAGAGGTGGGGACACCAAACAATACGAGCAGTACTTC. As protein: CATSRGGDTKQYEQYF. The chain employs TRBV15 and TRBJ2-7, with D maybe TRBD1 (6 bases). V was trimmed by 1 base and J by 4 bases, leaving 17 bases between them. The CDR3 runs 16 residues. Per the germline V gene, CDR1 is LNHNV and CDR2 is YYDKDF (reference sequence).

The chain combines TRBV5-4 with TRBJ1-2; TRBD1 might be the D (5 bases). The CDR3 extends over 13 amino acids. The V end was cut by 5 bases, the J end by 7 bases, with 15 bases between. The germline gives CDR1 SGHNT, CDR2 YYREEE (reference sequence). As DNA, the CDR3 is TGTGCCAGCAGGGGGGGAGGCGCCTCTGGCTACACCTTC. Encoded protein: CASRGGGASGYTF.

This clone was picked up a small number of times. V gene TRBV5-1 combines with J gene TRBJ1-2; perhaps TRBD1 as D (6 bases). Trimming took off 3 bases at V and 2 bases at J, with 11 bases between the two ends. CDR1 and CDR2 from the germline V gene are SGHRS and YFSETQ. The CDR3 spans 14 residues. DNA for the CDR3: TGCGCCAGCAGCTCTCAGACAGGAAACTATGGCTACACCTTC. This gives the protein CASSSQTGNYGYTF.

The DNA for the CDR3 is TGTGCCAGCAGCCCAGGGGCCAGGGGGTATTCCTACGAGCAGTACTTC. Translation gives CASSPGARGYSYEQYF. The chain carries TRBV7-2 and TRBJ2-7; 7 bases align to TRBD1. The CDR3 is 16 amino acids. CDR1 and CDR2 (germline): SGHTA, FQGNSA. Trimming removed 5 bases from V and 1 base from J; junction bases left unmatched: 11.

The chain is built from TRBV4-3 and TRBJ2-7, with D tentatively TRBD2 (6 bases). The CDR3 length is 15 residues. Germline V gene lookup returns CDR1 LGHNA and CDR2 YSLEER. Trimming took off 4 bases at V and 4 bases at J, with 17 bases between the two ends. The CDR3 DNA reads TGCGCCAGCAGCCCCAATAGCGGTAGCGATTACGAGCAGTACTTC. Translation gives CASSPNSGSDYEQYF.

The rearrangement uses TRBV27 and TRBJ1-6, with D possibly TRBD1 on 6 matching bases. The V and J ends lost 3 bases and 9 bases respectively, with 9 bases between them. The germline gives CDR1 MNHEY, CDR2 SMNVEV (reference sequence). The CDR3 spans 13 residues. Written as DNA, the CDR3 is TGTGCCAGCAGTTTGGGGGGGGCTTCACCCCTCCACTTT. It specifies CASSLGGASPLHF.

The V gene is TRBV7-9, the J gene TRBJ1-5; maybe TRBD1 (5 bases). Germline assignment: CDR1 SEHNR and CDR2 FQNEAQ (reference sequence). The CDR3 consists of 15 residues. V lost 2 bases to trimming and J lost 7 bases, with 15 bases between them. The CDR3 region is CASSLSGREKQPQHF. CDR3 coding DNA: TGTGCCAGCAGCTTAAGTGGCAGGGAAAAACAGCCCCAGCATTTT.

The rearrangement joins TRBV5-6 to TRBJ2-5, with TRBD1 as a possible D gene (6 bases). The V gene lost 0 bases and the J gene lost 2 bases, with 8 bases spanning the gap. CDR3 size: 14 residues. The V gene's germline CDR1 is SGHDT and CDR2 YYEEEE. The CDR3 DNA follows: TGTGCCAGCAGCTTGGGGACAGCTCAAGAGACCCAGTACTTC. Its translation: CASSLGTAQETQYF.

V and J are TRBV4-1 and TRBJ1-6; D is unclear. Trimming took off 0 bases at V and 7 bases at J, with 4 bases between the two ends. This CDR3 has 13 residues. Germline lookup yields CDR1 MGHRA and CDR2 YSYEKL. The CDR3 here is CASSQDENSPLHF. The CDR3 DNA is TGCGCCAGCAGCCAAGACGAGAATTCACCCCTCCACTTT.

CDR3 sequence (DNA): TGTGCCAGCGGGTTAGGGGCCCAGTACTTC. As protein: CASGLGAQYF. This chain links TRBV2 with TRBJ2-5, with D perhaps matching TRBD1 (5 bases). The CDR3 sequence is 10 residues long. The ends were cut back, 8 bases at V and 9 bases at J, with 10 bases in the middle. CDR1 is SNHLY and CDR2 is FYNNEI in the germline V gene.

The chain is built from TRBV7-2 and TRBJ1-6, with D hard to call. The CDR3 sequence is 13 residues long. Looked up from germline, CDR1 is SGHTA and CDR2 is FQGNSA. V was shortened by 6 bases and J by 7 bases, with 10 bases between the two germline ends. The CDR3, as DNA: TGTGCCAGCAGTCAAGCGGGGAATTCACCCCTCCACTTT. Translated, it gives CASSQAGNSPLHF.

The chain links TRBV16 to TRBJ1-5; D is unclear. V was shortened by 1 base and J by 6 bases, with 7 bases between the two germline ends. Germline V lookup: CDR1 KGHSY, CDR2 FQNENV. The CDR3 loop spans 13 amino acids. This chain's CDR3 is CASSQLAAQPQHF. The CDR3 nucleotides read TGTGCCAGCAGCCAATTAGCGGCTCAGCCCCAGCATTTT.

The J gene is TRBJ1-2, the V gene TRBV5-1; 7 nucleotides align to TRBD1. The germline V gene encodes CDR1 SGHRS and CDR2 YFSETQ. CDR3 length equals 16 residues. Unmatched junction bases numbered 12, after V lost 3 bases and J lost 4 bases. The CDR3 sequence: CASSWNQGQILYGYTF. In nucleotides, the CDR3 is TGCGCCAGCAGCTGGAACCAGGGACAGATCCTCTATGGCTACACCTTC.

The chain links TRBV2 to TRBJ1-2; unclear D gene. The CDR3 totals 16 residues. V was clipped by 4 bases and J by 3 bases, with 18 bases between them. Germline V gene lookup returns CDR1 SNHLY and CDR2 FYNNEI. Here the CDR3 reads CASSGGVGRGYYGYTF. DNA of the CDR3: TGTGCCAGCAGTGGAGGAGTAGGCCGAGGCTACTATGGCTACACCTTC. The full variable domain, in which reference TRBV2 and TRBJ1-2 provide the parts outside the CDR3, is EPEVTQTPSHQVTQMGQEVILRCVPISNHLYFYWYRQILGQKVEFLVSFYNNEISEKSEIFDDQFSVERPDGSNFTLKIRSTKLEDSAMYFCASSGGVGRGYYGYTFGSGTRLTVV.